This passage covers 10 T cell receptor beta chains from one sample sequenced in a study of blood T cell repertoires in COVID-19. Sequencing used immunoSEQ multiplex PCR; TCRdb keeps in-frame clones, though not all of them. This table has over 120,000 clones, around 89% appearing once. Source material: peripheral blood. Receptors originate from a man aged 55 to 70 with active or convalescent COVID-19.

J is TRBJ2-2 and V is TRBV25-1, with TRBD2 as a possible D gene (5 bases). Per germline, CDR1 MGHDK and CDR2 SYGVNS. V was cut by 1 base and J by 1 base, with 7 bases left in between. This CDR3 has 15 residues. CDR3 region: CASSESGGNTGELFF. CDR3 nucleotide sequence: TGTGCCAGCAGTGAATCTGGAGGGAACACCGGGGAGCTGTTTTTT.

The chain employs TRBV6-5 and TRBJ2-4; D is perhaps TRBD1 (5 bases). V shed 2 bases and J shed 13 bases, with 15 bases lying between them. Germline V gives CDR1 MNHEY, CDR2 SVGAGI. This CDR3 comprises 13 residues. CDR3 DNA sequence: TGTGCCAGCAGTTACGACAGAGCTGACCCACAGTACTTC. This encodes CASSYDRADPQYF.

This chain links TRBV9 with TRBJ2-3; the D gene is possibly TRBD2 (5 bases). This CDR3 contains 16 residues. Germline CDR1 is SGDLS and CDR2 is YYNGEE. The V and J ends lost 4 bases and 0 bases respectively, with 15 bases between them. The CDR3, as DNA: TGTGCCAGCAGCCCCCCATCGAGGGCAAGCACAGATACGCAGTATTTT. Amino acids: CASSPPSRASTDTQYF.

The chain joins TRBV19 to TRBJ2-2; D is unclear. CDR3 length: 16 residues. V was trimmed by 1 base and J by 1 base, leaving 10 bases between them. Per the germline V gene, CDR1 is LNHDA and CDR2 is SQIVND (reference sequence). CDR3 sequence reads: CASSIVRAVNTGELFF. Written as DNA, the CDR3 is TGTGCCAGTAGTATAGTTCGAGCCGTGAACACCGGGGAGCTGTTTTTT. Drawing the rest from reference TRBV19 and TRBJ2-2, the complete variable domain is DGGITQSPKYLFRKEGQNVTLSCEQNLNHDAMYWYRQDPGQGLRLIYYSQIVNDFQKGDIAEGYSVSREKKESFPLTVTSAQKNPTAFYLCASSIVRAVNTGELFFGEGSRLTVL.

The V and J genes are TRBV12-2 and TRBJ1-2; the D call in the table, TRBD1, was not verified against the DNA. TRBV12-2 is described as a pseudogene. The CDR3 is 14 residues long. DNA of the CDR3: TGTGCAAGTCACCTCAACAGGGGTGACTATGGCTACACCTTC. Its translation: CASHLNRGDYGYTF.

The genes are TRBV7-9 and TRBJ1-1, with 8 nucleotides matching TRBD1. The CDR3 is made up of 15 amino acids. Germline V CDR1 and CDR2: SEHNR, FQNEAQ (reference sequence). V shed 4 bases, J shed 1 base, and the junction held 5 bases outside the gene matches. The CDR3 here is CASSSWTGRNTEAFF. The CDR3 nucleotides read TGTGCCAGCAGCTCCTGGACAGGGAGGAACACTGAAGCTTTCTTT.

V usage is TRBV5-4 and J usage is TRBJ2-1; 13 bases line up with TRBD2. From germline, CDR1 is SGHNT and CDR2 YYREEE (reference sequence). V shed 3 bases, J shed 7 bases, and the junction held 7 bases outside the gene matches. The CDR3 has 16 amino acids. The CDR3, as DNA: TGTGCCAGCAGCTCACGGGCACTAGCGGGGGGGAATGAGCAGTTCTTC. It translates to CASSSRALAGGNEQFF.

The chain recombines TRBV23-1 with TRBJ1-1; TRBD1 aligns across 8 bases. TRBV23-1 is marked as an open reading frame, function uncertain. CDR3 length: 18 residues. V lost 4 bases and J lost 1; bases outside the gene matches: 14. CDR3: CASSRPLLTGVRNTEAFF. The CDR3 region has the DNA TGCGCCAGCAGTCGACCGCTCTTGACAGGGGTAAGGAACACTGAAGCTTTCTTT.

V gene TRBV18 combines with J gene TRBJ1-4, with a tentative D call TRBD1 (6 bases). This CDR3 region has 15 residues. CDR1 and CDR2 (germline): KGHSH, LQKENI. V shed 2 bases and J shed 4 bases, with 11 bases lying between them. The CDR3 reads CASSPMTGVNEKLFF. DNA for the CDR3: TGTGCCAGCTCACCAATGACAGGCGTTAATGAAAAACTGTTTTTT.

CDR3 in DNA: TGTGCCAGCCTTGGGACAGGGTATCAGCCCCAGCATTTT. It translates to CASLGTGYQPQHF. The V call is TRBV2, the J call TRBJ1-5; 9 bases are shared with TRBD1. The CDR3 extends over 13 amino acids. With 8 bases clipped from V and 5 bases from J, the junction kept 4 bases outside the gene matches. The germline CDR1 and CDR2 sequences are SNHLY and FYNNEI.